This TCR beta chain stems from a study of blood T cell repertoires in COVID-19. Looking at the study overall: Acute-phase and convalescent COVID-19 samples originated in the United States, Italy and Spain. PBMCs, B-cell-depleted T cells, or T cells were the source of the cDNA or gDNA that made up the material.

This clone was counted a few times. Using immunoSEQ multiplex PCR, the repertoire was profiled, and TCRdb retains in-frame clones only, with some absent. The sample records 9,000 or so clones, 80% being singletons. The receptor was derived from a man between 65 and 85 years old with active COVID-19. Sequencing was done on a sample of peripheral blood.

Here the CDR3 reads CASSPLRGEQFF. CDR3 bases: TGTGCCAGCAGCCCCCTCAGGGGTGAGCAGTTCTTC. This chain links TRBV11-3 with TRBJ2-1, with a weak D call TRBD1 (6 bases). In germline, CDR1 is SGHNT, CDR2 YENEEA. The length of the CDR3 is 12 residues. V was cut by 5 bases and J by 9 bases, with 11 bases left in between.